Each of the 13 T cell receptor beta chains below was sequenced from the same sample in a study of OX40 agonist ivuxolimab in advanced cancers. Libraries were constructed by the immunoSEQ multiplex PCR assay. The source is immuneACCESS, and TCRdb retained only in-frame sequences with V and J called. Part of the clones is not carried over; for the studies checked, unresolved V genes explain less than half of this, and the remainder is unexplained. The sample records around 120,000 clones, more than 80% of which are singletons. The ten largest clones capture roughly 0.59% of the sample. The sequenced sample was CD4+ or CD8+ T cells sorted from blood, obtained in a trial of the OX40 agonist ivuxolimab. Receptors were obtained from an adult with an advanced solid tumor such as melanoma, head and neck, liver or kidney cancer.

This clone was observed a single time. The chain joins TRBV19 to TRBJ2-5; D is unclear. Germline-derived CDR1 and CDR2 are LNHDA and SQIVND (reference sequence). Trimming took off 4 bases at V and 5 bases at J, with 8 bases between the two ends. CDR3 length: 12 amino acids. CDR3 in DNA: TGTGCCAGTAGTAGAGGAAGGGAGACCCAGTACTTC. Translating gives CASSRGRETQYF.

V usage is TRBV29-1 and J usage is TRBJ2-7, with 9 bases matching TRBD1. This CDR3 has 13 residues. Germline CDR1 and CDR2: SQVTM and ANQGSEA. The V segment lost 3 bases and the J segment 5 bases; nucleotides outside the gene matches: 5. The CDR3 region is CSVEGTGYDEQYF. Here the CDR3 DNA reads TGCAGCGTTGAGGGGACAGGGTATGACGAGCAGTACTTC.

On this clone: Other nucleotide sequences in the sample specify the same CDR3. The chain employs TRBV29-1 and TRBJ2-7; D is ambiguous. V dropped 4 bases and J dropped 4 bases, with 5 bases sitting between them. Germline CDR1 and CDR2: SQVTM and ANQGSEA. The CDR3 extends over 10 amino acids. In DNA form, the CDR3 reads TGCAGCGTTGGCGATTACGAGCAGTACTTC. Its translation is CSVGDYEQYF.

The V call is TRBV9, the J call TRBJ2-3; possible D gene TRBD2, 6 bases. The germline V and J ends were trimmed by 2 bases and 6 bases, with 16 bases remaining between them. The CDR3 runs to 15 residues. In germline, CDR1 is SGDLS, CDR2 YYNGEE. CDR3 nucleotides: TGTGCCAGCAGCGTTGGAGGGGAGCCGCGGGATACGCAGTATTTT. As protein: CASSVGGEPRDTQYF.

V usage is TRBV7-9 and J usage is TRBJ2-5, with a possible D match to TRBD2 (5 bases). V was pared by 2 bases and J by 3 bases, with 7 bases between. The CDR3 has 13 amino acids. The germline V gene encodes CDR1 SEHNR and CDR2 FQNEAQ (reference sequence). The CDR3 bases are TGTGCCAGCAGCTTATACGGGGAAGAGACCCAGTACTTC. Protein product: CASSLYGEETQYF.

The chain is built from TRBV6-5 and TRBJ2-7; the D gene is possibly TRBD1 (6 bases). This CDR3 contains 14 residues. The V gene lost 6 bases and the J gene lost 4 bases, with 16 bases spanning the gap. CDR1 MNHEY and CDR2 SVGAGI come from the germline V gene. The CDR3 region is CASRQPGDRYEQYF. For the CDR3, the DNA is TGTGCCAGCAGGCAACCAGGGGATAGGTACGAGCAGTACTTC.

The CDR3 loop is CASSPGTTVFRELFF. The DNA for the CDR3 is TGTGCCAGCAGCCCCGGGACCACAGTATTTAGGGAGCTGTTTTTT. The chain couples TRBV7-2 to TRBJ2-2; the D gene could be TRBD1 or TRBD2 (5 bases each). The V end lost 5 bases, the J end lost 9 bases, and 19 bases lay between the germline ends. The CDR3 runs 15 residues. From germline, CDR1 is SGHTA and CDR2 FQGNSA. Filled out from reference TRBV7-2 and TRBJ2-2, the complete variable domain reads GAGVSQSPSNKVTEKGKDVELRCDPISGHTALYWYRQSLGQGLEFLIYFQGNSAPDKSGLPSDRFSAERTGGSVSTLTIQRTQQEDSAVYLCASSPGTTVFRELFFGEGSRLTVL.

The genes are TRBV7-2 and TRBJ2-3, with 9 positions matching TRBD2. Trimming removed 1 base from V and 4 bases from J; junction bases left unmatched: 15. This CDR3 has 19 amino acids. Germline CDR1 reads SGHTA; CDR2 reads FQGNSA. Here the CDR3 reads CASSLDKLGRGGPADTQYF. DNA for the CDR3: TGTGCCAGCAGCTTAGATAAACTGGGGCGGGGGGGCCCCGCAGATACGCAGTATTTT.

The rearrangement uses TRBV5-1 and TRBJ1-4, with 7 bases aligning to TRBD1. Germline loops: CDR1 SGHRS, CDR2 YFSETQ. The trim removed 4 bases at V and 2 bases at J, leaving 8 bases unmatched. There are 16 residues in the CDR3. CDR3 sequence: CASSTRTGATNEKLFF. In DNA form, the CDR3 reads TGCGCCAGCAGCACCCGTACAGGGGCTACTAATGAAAAACTGTTTTTT.

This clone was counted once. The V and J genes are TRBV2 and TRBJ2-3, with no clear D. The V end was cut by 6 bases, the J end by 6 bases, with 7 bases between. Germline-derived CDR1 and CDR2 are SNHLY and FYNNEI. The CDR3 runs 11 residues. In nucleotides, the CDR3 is TGTGCCAGCAGATATTCCGATACGCAGTATTTT. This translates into CASRYSDTQYF. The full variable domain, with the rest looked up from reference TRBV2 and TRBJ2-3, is EPEVTQTPSHQVTQMGQEVILRCVPISNHLYFYWYRQILGQKVEFLVSFYNNEISEKSEIFDDQFSVERPDGSNFTLKIRSTKLEDSAMYFCASRYSDTQYFGPGTRLTVL.

CDR3 residues: CASRPGRAPTEAFF. The CDR3 region has the DNA TGTGCCAGCAGGCCCGGAAGGGCCCCCACTGAAGCTTTCTTT. This sequence joins TRBV28 and TRBJ1-1, with D uncertain. V was trimmed by 6 bases and J by 4 bases, leaving 15 bases between them. The CDR3 spans 14 residues. Germline V gene sequence: CDR1 MDHEN, CDR2 SYDVKM. The complete variable domain, with remaining parts taken from reference TRBV28 and TRBJ1-1, reads DVKVTQSSRYLVKRTGEKVFLECVQDMDHENMFWYRQDPGLGLRLIYFSYDVKMKEKGDIPEGYSVSREKKERFSLILESASTNQTSMYLCASRPGRAPTEAFFGQGTRLTVV.

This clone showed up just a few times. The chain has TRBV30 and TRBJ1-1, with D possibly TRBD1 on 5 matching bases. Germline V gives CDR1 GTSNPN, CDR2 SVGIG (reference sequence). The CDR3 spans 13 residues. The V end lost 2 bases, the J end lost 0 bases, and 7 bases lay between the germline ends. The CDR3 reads CAWSKGMNTEAFF. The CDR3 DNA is TGTGCCTGGAGTAAGGGGATGAACACTGAAGCTTTCTTT.

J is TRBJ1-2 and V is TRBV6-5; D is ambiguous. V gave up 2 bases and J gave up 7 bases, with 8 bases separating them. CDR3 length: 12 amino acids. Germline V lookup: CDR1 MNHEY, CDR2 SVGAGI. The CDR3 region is CASSYGTTGYTF. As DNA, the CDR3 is TGTGCCAGCAGTTACGGCACAACTGGCTACACCTTC.